Each of the 29 T cell receptor beta chains below was sequenced from the same sample in a study of spatial heterogeneity in lung cancer. TCRdb called the 5' RACE reads again in MiXCR, with one record for every CDR3 protein. Counted here are approximately 6,300 distinct CDR3 sequences, about 13% occurring once; the ten biggest clones make up just over 20%. This sample's time point: sample taken at primary tumor resection. The input for sequencing was normal lung tissue next to the tumor, taken at surgery. The source is a female donor with early-stage non-small cell lung cancer.

This sequence joins TRBV12-3 or TRBV12-4 and TRBJ1-1; 7 bases agree with TRBD1. The CDR3 extends over 13 amino acids. Trimming cost V 5 bases and J 7 bases; bases outside gene matches: 7. Written as DNA, the CDR3 is TGTGCCAGCAGTCTGACAGGGTATAGTGAAGCTTTCTTT. This encodes CASSLTGYSEAFF.

This clonotype has at least ten counts. This chain links TRBV11-2 with TRBJ2-5; TRBD2 matches 8 bases. The CDR3 spans 15 residues. The V segment lost 3 bases and the J segment 7 bases; nucleotides outside the gene matches: 10. CDR1 is SGHAT and CDR2 is FQNNGV in the germline V gene. In DNA form, the CDR3 reads TGTGCCAGCAGCTTGGGTGGACTAGCCGGGAGGACCCAGTACTTC. Its protein is CASSLGGLAGRTQYF.

This clonotype occurred many times. This chain uses TRBV3-1 with TRBJ1-1; D is unclear. CDR1 is LGHDT and CDR2 is YNNKEL in the germline V gene (reference sequence). Trimming removed 2 bases from V and 6 bases from J, with 16 bases in between. There are 15 residues in the CDR3. In nucleotides, the CDR3 is TGTGCCAGCAGCCAAACTGGGAGGTTTGTGGCTGAAGCTTTCTTT. Translation: CASSQTGRFVAEAFF.

This clonotype was seen repeatedly, ten times or more. A much larger clone is a single base away; this may be a read error. The chain recombines TRBV11-3 with TRBJ2-1; D gene ambiguous. Trimming removed 5 bases from V and 3 bases from J, with 14 bases in between. From germline, CDR1 is SGHNT and CDR2 YENEEA. CDR3 size: 15 residues. The CDR3 sequence is CASSLTGLYYNEQFF. CDR3 bases: TGTGCCAGCAGCCTCACCGGCCTCTACTACAATGAGCAGTTCTTC.

This clonotype occurred many times. The genes are TRBV12-3 or TRBV12-4 and TRBJ2-3; 10 bases are shared with TRBD1. After removal of 3 bases from V and 3 bases from J, the junction contained 0 bases not matched to a gene. CDR3 length equals 14 residues. The CDR3 protein is CASSLGQGTDTQYF. DNA for the CDR3: TGTGCCAGCAGTTTGGGACAGGGGACAGATACGCAGTATTTT.

This clonotype was seen at least ten times. The V and J genes are TRBV29-1 and TRBJ1-5, with a possible D match to TRBD1 (6 bases). The CDR3 is 12 amino acids. Per germline, CDR1 SQVTM and CDR2 ANQGSEA. The V gene lost 6 bases and the J gene lost 7 bases, with 13 bases spanning the gap. CDR3 DNA sequence: TGCAGCGTGGGGGGGGCAGGACAGCCCCAGCATTTT. It yields the protein CSVGGAGQPQHF.

This clonotype was observed a few times. The rearrangement links TRBV7-3 to TRBJ1-2; possibly TRBD1 for D (6 bases). V lost 5 bases to trimming and J lost 5 bases, with 15 bases between them. CDR3 length: 14 residues. CDR1 is SGHTA, CDR2 FQGTGA, per germline. The CDR3 spells CASSNEQGQYGYTF. CDR3 coding DNA: TGTGCCAGCAGCAACGAACAGGGCCAGTATGGCTACACCTTC.

This clonotype occurred many times. The chain employs TRBV9 and TRBJ2-2; 8 bases agree with TRBD1. The CDR3 spans 15 residues. Germline values: CDR1 SGDLS, CDR2 YYNGEE. The V gene end was trimmed by 6 bases and the J gene end by 5 bases; junction bases not matched to a gene: 9. CDR3 protein: CASTIGQGGTGELFF. The CDR3 nucleotides read TGTGCCAGCACCATAGGACAGGGCGGGACCGGGGAGCTGTTTTTT.

V is TRBV6-1 and J is TRBJ1-1; no clear D gene. The CDR3 consists of 15 residues. Germline V gene data show CDR1 as MNHNS and CDR2 as SASEGT. Trimming took 1 base from V and 3 from J, leaving 12 bases between them. The CDR3 nucleotides read TGTGCCAGCAGTGAAGATTGGCAACGGGACACTGAAGCTTTCTTT. Amino acids: CASSEDWQRDTEAFF.

By sample fraction, this clonotype is large. The gene calls are TRBV6-6 and TRBJ2-1, with no clear D. Looked up from germline, CDR1 is MNHNY and CDR2 is SVGAGI (reference sequence). CDR3 length equals 11 residues. The V gene lost 10 bases and the J gene lost 4 bases, with 8 bases spanning the gap. CDR3 sequence (DNA): TGTGCCACCTTCGCGTACAATGAGCAGTTCTTC. Translated, it gives CATFAYNEQFF.

The V and J genes are TRBV12-3 or TRBV12-4 and TRBJ2-3; D is undetermined. V lost 3 bases and J lost 9, with 10 bases in between. The CDR3 totals 12 residues. The CDR3 is CASSLSERTQYF. The CDR3 nucleotides read TGTGCCAGCAGTTTGAGCGAAAGGACGCAGTATTTT.

This clonotype was seen at least ten times. The gene calls are TRBV7-2 and TRBJ2-1; D unresolved. Looked up from germline, CDR1 is SGHTA and CDR2 is FQGNSA. V lost 2 bases to trimming and J lost 7 bases, with 6 bases between them. The CDR3 loop spans 12 amino acids. In DNA form, the CDR3 reads TGTGCCAGCAGCTTAATTTGGAATGAGCAGTTCTTC. This translates into CASSLIWNEQFF.

J is TRBJ1-2 and V is TRBV3-1; D remains ambiguous. CDR1 is LGHDT, CDR2 YNNKEL, per germline (reference sequence). This CDR3 is built from 16 residues. V was clipped by 0 bases and J by 8 bases, with 19 bases between them. The CDR3 reads CASSQDRGTRRRGYTF. The CDR3 region has the DNA TGTGCCAGCAGCCAAGATAGAGGCACACGCCGGCGGGGCTACACCTTC.

Within the sample, this clonotype is medium-sized. This sequence joins TRBV6-1 and TRBJ2-1; possibly TRBD2 for D (6 bases). Germline lookup yields CDR1 MNHNS and CDR2 SASEGT. The V end was cut by 3 bases, the J end by 7 bases, with 16 bases between. The CDR3 extends over 15 amino acids. The CDR3, as DNA: TGTGCCAGCAGTGAGGGGGGTCCCCGCTGGAATGAGCAGTTCTTC. Translating it yields CASSEGGPRWNEQFF.

V and J are TRBV6-1 and TRBJ1-3; D might be TRBD1 (6 bases). The CDR3 covers 18 residues. Germline assignment: CDR1 MNHNS and CDR2 SASEGT. V was cut by 0 bases and J by 7 bases, with 22 bases left in between. This CDR3 reads CASSEAAGLGYRANTIYF. The DNA of the CDR3 is TGTGCCAGCAGTGAAGCGGCCGGGTTGGGGTACAGGGCTAACACCATATATTTT.

As for this clonotype: A read error is possible here, since a much larger clone lies one base away. The V call is TRBV7-9, the J call TRBJ2-7, with D unclear. The CDR3 covers 12 residues. Germline V gene sequence: CDR1 SEHNR, CDR2 FQNEAQ (reference sequence). The CDR3 DNA is TGTGTCAGCAGCTTGGAGAAATACGAGCAGTACTTC. The encoded protein is CVSSLEKYEQYF.

In its sample, this clonotype ranks as medium-sized. The chain uses TRBV28 and TRBJ2-1; 7 positions match TRBD1. The V gene's germline CDR1 is MDHEN and CDR2 SYDVKM. CDR3 length: 15 residues. V was pared by 3 bases and J by 7 bases, with 9 bases of the junction left unmatched. CDR3 loop: CASSFRGLIGNEQFF. The CDR3 DNA sequence: TGTGCCAGCAGTTTTAGGGGGCTTATCGGGAATGAGCAGTTCTTC. The entire variable domain, with the rest obtained from reference TRBV28 and TRBJ2-1, is as follows: DVKVTQSSRYLVKRTGEKVFLECVQDMDHENMFWYRQDPGLGLRLIYFSYDVKMKEKGDIPEGYSVSREKKERFSLILESASTNQTSMYLCASSFRGLIGNEQFFGPGTRLTVL.

This clonotype occurred many times. The CDR3 nucleotides read TGTGCCAGCAGTTTACAGCTTATGAACACTGAAGCTTTCTTT. It translates to CASSLQLMNTEAFF. This rearrangement joins TRBV5-5 to TRBJ1-1; D remains ambiguous. CDR3 length: 14 residues. V gave up 5 bases and J gave up 0 bases, with 11 bases separating them. Germline V gene lookup returns CDR1 SGHKS and CDR2 YYEKEE (reference sequence).

This clonotype is classed as medium-sized. The genes are TRBV14 and TRBJ2-3, with 7 bases lining up with TRBD1. Germline trimming cut 5 bases from V and 3 bases from J; bases unmatched to any gene: 2. Germline CDR1 is SGHDN and CDR2 is FVKESK. The CDR3 sequence is 13 residues long. The CDR3 region has the DNA TGTGCCAGCAGCGACAGGGTTACAGATACGCAGTATTTT. Its protein is CASSDRVTDTQYF.

The chain joins TRBV7-2 to TRBJ2-4, with TRBD2 matching over 14 bases. In germline, CDR1 is SGHTA, CDR2 FQGNSA. There are 18 residues in the CDR3. Trimming removed 5 bases from V and 8 bases from J; junction bases left unmatched: 14. The CDR3 spells CASSPWGTSGRLVDIQYF. DNA of the CDR3: TGTGCCAGCAGCCCCTGGGGGACTAGCGGGAGATTGGTTGACATTCAGTACTTC. The entire variable domain, with the rest obtained from reference TRBV7-2 and TRBJ2-4, is as follows: GAGVSQSPSNKVTEKGKDVELRCDPISGHTALYWYRQSLGQGLEFLIYFQGNSAPDKSGLPSDRFSAERTGGSVSTLTIQRTQQEDSAVYLCASSPWGTSGRLVDIQYFGAGTRLSVL.

This clonotype was observed many times. The CDR3, as DNA: TGTGCCAGCAGTTCAAACCCGAGGCGAAATTCACCCCTCCACTTT. Translation gives CASSSNPRRNSPLHF. The chain employs TRBV11-2 and TRBJ1-6; no reliable D call. With 6 bases removed from V and 7 bases from J, the gap between germline ends came to 16 bases. The CDR3 totals 15 residues. The germline V gene encodes CDR1 SGHAT and CDR2 FQNNGV.

In this sample, this clonotype turned up a few times. The chain has TRBV3-1 and TRBJ2-5; D is unresolved. The CDR3 runs to 13 residues. The germline V gene has CDR1 LGHDT and CDR2 YNNKEL (reference sequence). The V end was cut by 4 bases, the J end by 2 bases, with 8 bases between. In nucleotides, the CDR3 is TGTGCCAGCAGCCGGGCGAGGCAAGAGACCCAGTACTTC. The encoded protein is CASSRARQETQYF.

This clonotype qualifies as large. The CDR3 spells CASSSRAYEQYF. Written as DNA, the CDR3 is TGTGCCAGCAGTTCCAGGGCCTACGAGCAGTACTTC. The rearrangement links TRBV12-3 or TRBV12-4 to TRBJ2-7, with D tentatively TRBD1 (5 bases). Trimming shortened V by 4 bases and J by 2 bases, and 6 bases separated the two germline ends. The CDR3 length is 12 residues.

J is TRBJ2-1 and V is TRBV11-2; D is uncertain. This CDR3 is 11 amino acids long. Trimming stripped 5 bases from V and 4 bases from J, with 3 bases between. Germline V gene data show CDR1 as SGHAT and CDR2 as FQNNGV. The CDR3 DNA sequence: TGTGCCAGCAGCGAATACAATGAGCAGTTCTTC. This translates into CASSEYNEQFF.

Here the CDR3 reads CASSLVGLNTEAFF. CDR3 sequence (DNA): TGTGCCAGCAGCTTGGTCGGATTGAACACTGAAGCTTTCTTT. This chain uses TRBV7-2 with TRBJ1-1; D uncertain. The germline V gene encodes CDR1 SGHTA and CDR2 FQGNSA. The CDR3 consists of 14 residues. Trimming pared 3 bases from V and 0 bases from J, leaving 8 bases between. The full variable domain, in which reference TRBV7-2 and TRBJ1-1 provide the parts outside the CDR3, is GAGVSQSPSNKVTEKGKDVELRCDPISGHTALYWYRQSLGQGLEFLIYFQGNSAPDKSGLPSDRFSAERTGGSVSTLTIQRTQQEDSAVYLCASSLVGLNTEAFFGQGTRLTVV.

This clonotype appeared many times. This chain connects TRBV6-2 or TRBV6-3 to TRBJ1-5, with D uncertain. Germline-derived CDR1 and CDR2 are MNHEY and SVGEGT. The CDR3 is 16 residues long. Trimming left V 2 bases short and J 2 bases short, with 13 bases between. The CDR3 DNA is TGTGCCAGCAGTTACCCTGGGCGACGAGGCAATCAGCCCCAGCATTTT. As protein: CASSYPGRRGNQPQHF.

This clonotype was seen more than once but under ten times. This rearrangement joins TRBV5-5 to TRBJ1-5; 8 bases fit TRBD1. The trim removed 1 base at V and 2 bases at J, leaving 5 bases unmatched. CDR1 is SGHKS and CDR2 is YYEKEE in the germline V gene (reference sequence). The CDR3 covers 16 residues. The CDR3 spells CASSLLPGQGNQPQHF. CDR3 coding DNA: TGTGCCAGCAGCTTGTTACCGGGACAGGGCAATCAGCCCCAGCATTTT. Based on the CDR3 plus reference TRBV5-5 and TRBJ1-5, the full variable domain is DAGVTQSPTHLIKTRGQQVTLRCSPISGHKSVSWYQQVLGQGPQFIFQYYEKEERGRGNFPDRFSARQFPNYSSELNVNALLLGDSALYLCASSLLPGQGNQPQHFGDGTRLSIL.

By proportion, this clonotype is large. The chain carries TRBV7-9 and TRBJ2-1, with a weak D call TRBD2 (5 bases). With 5 bases removed from V and 1 base from J, the gap between germline ends came to 15 bases. This CDR3 region has 16 residues. Per germline, CDR1 SEHNR and CDR2 FQNEAQ (reference sequence). The CDR3 loop reads CASSGFEGRSYNEQFF. Written as DNA, the CDR3 is TGTGCCAGCAGCGGGTTTGAGGGCAGATCCTACAATGAGCAGTTCTTC.

The rearrangement uses TRBV5-1 and TRBJ2-3, with a tentative D call TRBD1 (6 bases). V lost 3 bases and J lost 0, with 8 bases in between. The CDR3 totals 14 residues. Germline lookup yields CDR1 SGHRS and CDR2 YFSETQ. This CDR3 is CASSYGTSTDTQYF. The CDR3, as DNA: TGCGCCAGCAGCTACGGGACAAGCACAGATACGCAGTATTTT.